This is a list of T cell receptor beta chains from one sample in a study of blood T cell repertoires in COVID-19. Produced via immunoSEQ multiplex PCR; TCRdb's table is partial and in-frame only. The table records just over 250,000 clones, 80% to 90% of them present only once. The sequencing sample was made of peripheral blood. The source of these receptors is a woman aged 65 to 85 with COVID-19, enrolled during active disease. Both conserved end residues are part of each CDR3. Each record gives: CDR3 length, J gene, V gene, CDR3 protein.

11	TRBJ1-1	TRBV5-5	CASSQIAEAFF
13	TRBJ2-1	TRBV19	CASSIGLYNEQFF
12	TRBJ1-2	TRBV6-1	CASRTQGWGYTF
15	TRBJ1-3	TRBV5-1	CASSLVGGYGNTIYF
15	TRBJ1-2	TRBV10-3	CAISDAPSGTYGYTF
15	TRBJ1-6	TRBV10-3	CAIRRQGLDNSPLHF
12	TRBJ1-1	TRBV30	CAWSRVPRRAFF
12	TRBJ2-1	TRBV11-3	CASGSGENEQFF
13	TRBJ1-5	TRBV15	CATSKRLDQPQHF
14	TRBJ1-1	TRBV4-3	CASSQEWANTEAFF
15	TRBJ2-5	TRBV5-6	CASRFGTGVSETQYF
17	TRBJ2-1	TRBV6-2/TRBV6-3	CASSHPFGGSSYNEQFF
14	TRBJ2-3	TRBV7-9	CASSKNGGFHTQYF
15	TRBJ2-5	TRBV4-1	CASSQLGTPQETQYF